The next 8 T cell receptor beta chains were all read from a single sample in a study of post-analysis software for immune sequencing data. Included in the TCR beta cDNA libraries were unique molecular identifiers. MiXCR was run by TCRdb on the PCR reads, yielding one entry per CDR3 protein. The sample yields about 540,000 distinct CDR3 sequences, around 31% seen once. The antigens for these receptors are not known. Study-wide results and caveats: The five TRBV segments detected at higher frequency in patients than in controls included TRBV5-6, TRBV5-1 and TRBV20-1.

The sequenced sample was blood. The receptors derive from a girl aged 2 to 17 with multiple sclerosis.

This chain joins TRBV3-1 and TRBJ2-3; a weak D match, TRBD2 (6 bases). Germline-derived CDR1 and CDR2 are LGHDT and YNNKEL (reference sequence). V was cut by 1 base and J by 2 bases, with 13 bases left in between. The length of the CDR3 is 16 residues. The CDR3 loop is CASSQGGTHTTDTQYF. CDR3 nucleotides: TGTGCCAGCAGCCAAGGAGGGACTCATACCACAGATACGCAGTATTTT.

The CDR3 sequence: CATSGGDTHTEAFF. The CDR3, as DNA: TGTGCCACCAGTGGCGGGGACACCCACACTGAAGCTTTCTTT. The J gene is TRBJ1-1, the V gene TRBV24-1; possible D gene TRBD1, 6 bases. The V end was cut by 5 bases, the J end by 3 bases, with 12 bases between. The V gene's germline CDR1 is KGHDR and CDR2 SFDVKD. This CDR3 comprises 14 residues.

In its sample, this clonotype was seen a few times. The chain uses TRBV6-4 and TRBJ2-1; possibly TRBD1 for D (6 bases). This CDR3 comprises 13 residues. Trimming removed 1 base from V and 9 bases from J, with 10 bases in between. Germline V gives CDR1 MRHNA, CDR2 SNTAGT. The CDR3 region is CASSDLTGSEQFF. In nucleotides, the CDR3 is TGTGCCAGCAGTGACTTAACAGGGAGTGAGCAGTTCTTC.

This chain connects TRBV20-1 to TRBJ2-3; the D is unclear. Germline lookup yields CDR1 DFQATT and CDR2 SNEGSKA (reference sequence). The CDR3 totals 13 residues. Trimming left V 6 bases short and J 7 bases short, with 17 bases between. The CDR3 sequence: CSAERYTSNTQYF. In DNA form, the CDR3 reads TGCAGTGCGGAGAGGTACACCTCGAATACGCAGTATTTT.

The rearrangement joins TRBV29-1 to TRBJ2-5, with 9 bases aligning to TRBD1. CDR3 size: 14 residues. Germline V gene sequence: CDR1 SQVTM, CDR2 ANQGSEA. V trimming: 0 bases; J trimming: 5 bases; junction bases outside the gene matches: 4. Written as DNA, the CDR3 is TGCAGCGTTGAAGATGGGGGGACAGGGGAGACCCAGTACTTC. It is translated as CSVEDGGTGETQYF.

CDR3 nucleotides: TGTGCCAGCAGCTTCTCCACAGGGTCAACGATGAACACTGAAGCTTTCTTT. Residues: CASSFSTGSTMNTEAFF. The gene calls are TRBV7-8 and TRBJ1-1; D may be TRBD1 (6 bases). The CDR3 is 17 residues long. V was clipped by 3 bases and J by 0 bases, with 17 bases between them. In germline, CDR1 is SGHVS, CDR2 FQNEAQ.

This clonotype came up a few times. CDR3 sequence: CASSLTGDKNSPLHF. Here the CDR3 DNA reads TGTGCCAGCAGTTTGACAGGGGATAAGAATTCACCCCTCCACTTT. This rearrangement joins TRBV25-1 to TRBJ1-6; TRBD1 matches 8 bases. The CDR3 spans 15 residues. The trim removed 5 bases at V and 7 bases at J, leaving 7 bases unmatched. From germline, CDR1 is MGHDK and CDR2 SYGVNS.

The chain joins TRBV5-5 to TRBJ2-1; perhaps TRBD2 as D (5 bases). The CDR3 is 14 amino acids. Germline V gene data show CDR1 as SGHKS and CDR2 as YYEKEE (reference sequence). Trimming took 4 bases from V and 5 from J, leaving 13 bases between them. The CDR3 loop is CASSQFRGNNEQFF. As DNA, the CDR3 is TGTGCCAGCAGCCAATTCCGGGGAAACAATGAGCAGTTCTTC.